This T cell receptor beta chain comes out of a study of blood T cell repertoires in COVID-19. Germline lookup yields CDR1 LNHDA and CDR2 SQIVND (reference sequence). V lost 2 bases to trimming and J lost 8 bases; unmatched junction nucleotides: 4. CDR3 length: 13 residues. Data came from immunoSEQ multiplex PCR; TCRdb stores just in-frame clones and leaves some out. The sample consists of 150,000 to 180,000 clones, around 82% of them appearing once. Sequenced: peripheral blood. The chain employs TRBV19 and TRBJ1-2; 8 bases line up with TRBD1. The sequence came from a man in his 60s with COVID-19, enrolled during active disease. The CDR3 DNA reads TGTGCCAGTAGTATACAGGGGGCGCGGGGCTACACCTTC. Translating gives CASSIQGARGYTF. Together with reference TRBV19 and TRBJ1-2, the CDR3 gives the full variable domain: DGGITQSPKYLFRKEGQNVTLSCEQNLNHDAMYWYRQDPGQGLRLIYYSQIVNDFQKGDIAEGYSVSREKKESFPLTVTSAQKNPTAFYLCASSIQGARGYTFGSGTRLTVV.